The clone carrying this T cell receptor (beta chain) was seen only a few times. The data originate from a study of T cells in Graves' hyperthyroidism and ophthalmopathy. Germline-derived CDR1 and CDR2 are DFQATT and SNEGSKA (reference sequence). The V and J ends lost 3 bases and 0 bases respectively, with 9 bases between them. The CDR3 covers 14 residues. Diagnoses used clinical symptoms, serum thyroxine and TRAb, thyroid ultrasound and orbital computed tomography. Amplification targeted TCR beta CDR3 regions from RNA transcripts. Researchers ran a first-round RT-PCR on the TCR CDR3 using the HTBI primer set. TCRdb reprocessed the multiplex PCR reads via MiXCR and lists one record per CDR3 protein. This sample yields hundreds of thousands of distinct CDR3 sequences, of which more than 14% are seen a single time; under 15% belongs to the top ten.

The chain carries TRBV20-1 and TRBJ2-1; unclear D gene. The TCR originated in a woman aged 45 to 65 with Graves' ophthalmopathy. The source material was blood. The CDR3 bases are TGCAGTGCTAGGGTGGACCACTCCTACAATGAGCAGTTCTTC. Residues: CSARVDHSYNEQFF.